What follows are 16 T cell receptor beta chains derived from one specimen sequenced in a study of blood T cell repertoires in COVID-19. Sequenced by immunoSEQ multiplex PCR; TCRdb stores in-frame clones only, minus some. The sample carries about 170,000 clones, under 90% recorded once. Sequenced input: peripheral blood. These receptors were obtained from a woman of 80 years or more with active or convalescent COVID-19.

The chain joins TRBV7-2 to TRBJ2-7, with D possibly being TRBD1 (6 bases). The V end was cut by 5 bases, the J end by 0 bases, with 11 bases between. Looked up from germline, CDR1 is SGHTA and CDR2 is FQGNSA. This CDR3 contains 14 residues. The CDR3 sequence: CASSMGHFSYEQYF. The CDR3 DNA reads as TGTGCCAGCAGCATGGGACATTTCTCCTACGAGCAGTACTTC.

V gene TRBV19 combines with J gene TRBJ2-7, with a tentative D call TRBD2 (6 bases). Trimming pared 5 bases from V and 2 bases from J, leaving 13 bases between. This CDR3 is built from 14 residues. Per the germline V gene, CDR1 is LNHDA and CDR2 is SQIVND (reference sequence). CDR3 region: CASSGLKRTYEQYF. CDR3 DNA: TGTGCCAGTAGTGGACTAAAACGGACCTACGAGCAGTACTTC.

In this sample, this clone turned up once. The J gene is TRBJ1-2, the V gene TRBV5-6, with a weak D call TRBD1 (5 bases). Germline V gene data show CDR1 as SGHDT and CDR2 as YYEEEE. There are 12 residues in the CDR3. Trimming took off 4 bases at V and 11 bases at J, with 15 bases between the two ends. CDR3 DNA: TGTGCCAGCAGCCCTATCGGGGGTGGGTACACCTTC. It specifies CASSPIGGGYTF.

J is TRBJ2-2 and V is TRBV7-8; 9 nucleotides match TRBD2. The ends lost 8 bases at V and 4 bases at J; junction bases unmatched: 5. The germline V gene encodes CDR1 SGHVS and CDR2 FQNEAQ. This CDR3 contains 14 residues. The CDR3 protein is CASAGGRGTGELFF. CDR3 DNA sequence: TGTGCCAGCGCCGGCGGGAGGGGCACCGGGGAGCTGTTTTTT.

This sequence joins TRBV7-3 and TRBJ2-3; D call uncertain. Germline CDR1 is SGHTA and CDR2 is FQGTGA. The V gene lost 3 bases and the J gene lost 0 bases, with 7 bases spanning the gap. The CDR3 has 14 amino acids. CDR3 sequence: CASSFFSSTDTQYF. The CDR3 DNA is TGTGCCAGCAGCTTTTTTTCTAGCACAGATACGCAGTATTTT.

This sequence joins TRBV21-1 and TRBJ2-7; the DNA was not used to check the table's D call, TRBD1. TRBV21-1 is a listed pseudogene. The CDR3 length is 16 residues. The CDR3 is CASSSRSGTGSCEQYF. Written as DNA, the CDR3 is TGTGCCAGCAGCTCTCGGTCCGGGACAGGGTCTTGCGAGCAGTACTTC.

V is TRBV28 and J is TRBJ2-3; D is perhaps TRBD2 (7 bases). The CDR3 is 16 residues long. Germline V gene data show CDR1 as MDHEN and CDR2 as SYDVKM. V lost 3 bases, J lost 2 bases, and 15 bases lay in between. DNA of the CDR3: TGTGCCAGCAGTTTCCCCGGGGGGCGATTCACAGATACGCAGTATTTT. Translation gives CASSFPGGRFTDTQYF. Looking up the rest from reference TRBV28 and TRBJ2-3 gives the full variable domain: DVKVTQSSRYLVKRTGEKVFLECVQDMDHENMFWYRQDPGLGLRLIYFSYDVKMKEKGDIPEGYSVSREKKERFSLILESASTNQTSMYLCASSFPGGRFTDTQYFGPGTRLTVL.

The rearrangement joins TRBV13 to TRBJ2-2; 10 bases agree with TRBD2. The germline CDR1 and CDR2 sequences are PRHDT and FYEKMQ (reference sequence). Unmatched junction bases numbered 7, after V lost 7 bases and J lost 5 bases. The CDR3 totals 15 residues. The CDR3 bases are TGTGCCAGCACAGTAAGCGGGAGGGTGACCGGGGAGCTGTTTTTT. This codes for CASTVSGRVTGELFF. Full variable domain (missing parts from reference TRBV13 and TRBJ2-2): AAGVIQSPRHLIKEKRETATLKCYPIPRHDTVYWYQQGPGQDPQFLISFYEKMQSDKGSIPDRFSAQQFSDYHSELNMSSLELGDSALYFCASTVSGRVTGELFFGEGSRLTVL.

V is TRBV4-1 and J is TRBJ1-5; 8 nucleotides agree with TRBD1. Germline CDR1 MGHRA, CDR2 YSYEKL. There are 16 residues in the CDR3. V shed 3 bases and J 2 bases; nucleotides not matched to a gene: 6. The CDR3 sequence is CASSQGSTGGNQPQHF. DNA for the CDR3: TGCGCCAGCAGCCAGGGTTCGACAGGGGGCAATCAGCCCCAGCATTTT.

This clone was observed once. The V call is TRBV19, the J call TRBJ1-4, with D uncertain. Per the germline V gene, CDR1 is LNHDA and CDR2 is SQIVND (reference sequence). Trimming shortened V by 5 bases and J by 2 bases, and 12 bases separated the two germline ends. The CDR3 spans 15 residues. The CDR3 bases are TGTGCCAGTAGTCCACGGGGATACACTAATGAAAAACTGTTTTTT. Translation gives CASSPRGYTNEKLFF.

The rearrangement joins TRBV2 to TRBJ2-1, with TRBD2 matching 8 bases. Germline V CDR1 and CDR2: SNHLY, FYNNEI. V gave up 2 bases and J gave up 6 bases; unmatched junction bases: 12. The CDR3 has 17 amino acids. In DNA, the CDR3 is TGTGCCAGCAGTGAAAATCTTTGGGGACTAGTAAGCAATGAGCAGTTCTTC. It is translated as CASSENLWGLVSNEQFF.

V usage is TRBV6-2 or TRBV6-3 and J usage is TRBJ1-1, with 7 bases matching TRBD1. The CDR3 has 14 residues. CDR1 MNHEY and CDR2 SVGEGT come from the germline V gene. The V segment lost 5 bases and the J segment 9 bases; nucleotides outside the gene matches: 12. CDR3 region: CASSQRRGPQKAFF. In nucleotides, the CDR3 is TGTGCCAGCAGTCAGAGGAGGGGGCCGCAAAAAGCTTTCTTT.

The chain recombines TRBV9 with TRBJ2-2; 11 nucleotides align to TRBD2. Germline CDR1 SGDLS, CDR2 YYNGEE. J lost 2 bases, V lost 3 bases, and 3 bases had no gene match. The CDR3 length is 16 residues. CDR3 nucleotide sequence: TGTGCCAGCAGCGCGGGACTAGCGGTTAACACCGGGGAGCTGTTTTTT. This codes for CASSAGLAVNTGELFF.

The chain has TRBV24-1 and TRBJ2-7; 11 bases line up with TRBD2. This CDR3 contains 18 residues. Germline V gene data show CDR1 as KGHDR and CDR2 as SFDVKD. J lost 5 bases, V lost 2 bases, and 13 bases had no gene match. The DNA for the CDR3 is TGTGCCACCAGTGATTCCGGGACTAGCGGACGGTCCCTAGACGAGCAGTACTTC. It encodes CATSDSGTSGRSLDEQYF.

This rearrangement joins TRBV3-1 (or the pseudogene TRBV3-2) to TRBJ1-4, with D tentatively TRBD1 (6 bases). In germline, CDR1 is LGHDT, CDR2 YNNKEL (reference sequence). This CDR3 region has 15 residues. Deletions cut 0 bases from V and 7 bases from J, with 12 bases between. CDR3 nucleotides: TGTGCCAGCAGCCAAGATTGGGGGCGCGGTGAAAAACTGTTTTTT. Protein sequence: CASSQDWGRGEKLFF.

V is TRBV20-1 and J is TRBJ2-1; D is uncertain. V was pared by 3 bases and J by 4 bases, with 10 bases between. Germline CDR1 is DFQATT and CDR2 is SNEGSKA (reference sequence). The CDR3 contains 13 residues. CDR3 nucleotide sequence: TGCAGTGCTAGTCGAGGAACATACAATGAGCAGTTCTTC. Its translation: CSASRGTYNEQFF.